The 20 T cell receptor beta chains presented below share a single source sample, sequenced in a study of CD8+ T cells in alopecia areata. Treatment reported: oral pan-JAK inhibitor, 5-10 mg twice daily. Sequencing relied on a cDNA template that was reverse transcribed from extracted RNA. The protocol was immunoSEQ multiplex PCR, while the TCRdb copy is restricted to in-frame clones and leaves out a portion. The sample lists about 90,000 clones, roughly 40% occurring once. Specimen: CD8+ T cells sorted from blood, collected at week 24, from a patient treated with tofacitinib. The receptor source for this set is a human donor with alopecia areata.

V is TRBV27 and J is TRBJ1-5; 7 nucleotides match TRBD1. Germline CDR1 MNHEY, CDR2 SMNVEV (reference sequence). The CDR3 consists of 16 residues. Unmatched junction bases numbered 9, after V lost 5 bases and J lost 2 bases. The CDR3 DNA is TGTGCCAGCAGTATGAATACAGGGGTCGGCAATCAGCCCCAGCATTTT. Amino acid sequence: CASSMNTGVGNQPQHF.

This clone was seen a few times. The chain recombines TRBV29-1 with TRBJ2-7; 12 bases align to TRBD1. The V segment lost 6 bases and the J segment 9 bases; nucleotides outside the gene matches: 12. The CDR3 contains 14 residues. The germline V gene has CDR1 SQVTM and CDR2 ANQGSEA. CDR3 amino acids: CSVLTGTGGFGQYF. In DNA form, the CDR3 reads TGCAGCGTGCTGACCGGGACAGGGGGCTTTGGGCAGTACTTC.

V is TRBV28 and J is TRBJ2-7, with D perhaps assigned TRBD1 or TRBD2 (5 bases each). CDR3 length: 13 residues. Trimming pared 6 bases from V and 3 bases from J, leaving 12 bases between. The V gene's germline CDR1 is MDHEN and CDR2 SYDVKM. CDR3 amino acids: CASSHGTDYEQYF. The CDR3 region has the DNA TGTGCCAGCAGCCACGGGACGGACTACGAGCAGTACTTC.

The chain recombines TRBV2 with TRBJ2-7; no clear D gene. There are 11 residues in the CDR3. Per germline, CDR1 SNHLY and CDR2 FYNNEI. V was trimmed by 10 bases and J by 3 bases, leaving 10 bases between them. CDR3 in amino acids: CATWKSYEQYF. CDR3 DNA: TGTGCCACCTGGAAAAGCTACGAGCAGTACTTC.

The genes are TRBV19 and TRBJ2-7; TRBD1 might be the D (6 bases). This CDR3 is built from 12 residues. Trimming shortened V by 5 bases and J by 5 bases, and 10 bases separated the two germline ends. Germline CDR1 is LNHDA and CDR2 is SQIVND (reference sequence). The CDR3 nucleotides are TGTGCCAGTAGTGTTACAGGGAACGAGCAGTACTTC. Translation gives CASSVTGNEQYF.

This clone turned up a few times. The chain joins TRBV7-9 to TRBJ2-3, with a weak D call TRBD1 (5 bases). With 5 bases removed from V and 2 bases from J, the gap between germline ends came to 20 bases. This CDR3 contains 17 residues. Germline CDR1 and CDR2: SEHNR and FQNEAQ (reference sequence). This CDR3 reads CASSQGDLTRTTDTQYF. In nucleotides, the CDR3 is TGTGCCAGCAGCCAAGGGGATTTGACCCGAACCACAGATACGCAGTATTTT.

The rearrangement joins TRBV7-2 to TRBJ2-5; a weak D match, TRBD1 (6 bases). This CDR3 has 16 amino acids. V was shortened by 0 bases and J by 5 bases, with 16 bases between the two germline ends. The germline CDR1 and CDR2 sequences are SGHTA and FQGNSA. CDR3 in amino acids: CASSLATGLPGETQYF. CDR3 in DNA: TGTGCCAGCAGCTTAGCCACAGGGCTACCTGGGGAGACCCAGTACTTC. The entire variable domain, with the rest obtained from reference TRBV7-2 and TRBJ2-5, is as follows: GAGVSQSPSNKVTEKGKDVELRCDPISGHTALYWYRQSLGQGLEFLIYFQGNSAPDKSGLPSDRFSAERTGGSVSTLTIQRTQQEDSAVYLCASSLATGLPGETQYFGPGTRLLVL.

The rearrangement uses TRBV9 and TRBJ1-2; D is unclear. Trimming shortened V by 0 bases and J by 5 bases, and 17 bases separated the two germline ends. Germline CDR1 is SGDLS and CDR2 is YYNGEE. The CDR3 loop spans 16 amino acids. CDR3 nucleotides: TGTGCCAGCAGCGTAGAGGCAGGTTTGACGGTGTATGGCTACACCTTC. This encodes CASSVEAGLTVYGYTF.

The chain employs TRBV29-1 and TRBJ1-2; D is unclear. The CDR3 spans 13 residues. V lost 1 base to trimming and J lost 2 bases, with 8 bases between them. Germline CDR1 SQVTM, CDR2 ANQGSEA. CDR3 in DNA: TGCAGCGTTGAAGTCTCAGCCAACTATGGCTACACCTTC. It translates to CSVEVSANYGYTF.

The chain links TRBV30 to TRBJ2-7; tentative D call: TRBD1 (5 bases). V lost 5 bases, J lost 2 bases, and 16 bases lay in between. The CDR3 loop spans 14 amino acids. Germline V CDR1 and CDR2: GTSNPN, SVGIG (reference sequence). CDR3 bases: TGTGCCTGGGTGGACACCAGGGTCCCCTACGAGCAGTACTTC. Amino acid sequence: CAWVDTRVPYEQYF.

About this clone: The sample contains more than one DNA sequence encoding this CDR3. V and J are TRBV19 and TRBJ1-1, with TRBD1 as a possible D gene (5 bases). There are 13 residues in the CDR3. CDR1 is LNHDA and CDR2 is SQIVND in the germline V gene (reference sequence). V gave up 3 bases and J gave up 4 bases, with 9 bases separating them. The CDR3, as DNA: TGTGCCAGTAGTATCGGGGGGGGCACTGAAGCTTTCTTT. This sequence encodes CASSIGGGTEAFF.

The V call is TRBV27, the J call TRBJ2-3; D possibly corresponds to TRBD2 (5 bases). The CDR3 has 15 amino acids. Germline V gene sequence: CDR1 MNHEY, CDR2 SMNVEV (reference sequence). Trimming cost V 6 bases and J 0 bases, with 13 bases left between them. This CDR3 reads CASRTRGPSTDTQYF. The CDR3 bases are TGTGCCAGCAGGACCCGGGGTCCGAGCACAGATACGCAGTATTTT.

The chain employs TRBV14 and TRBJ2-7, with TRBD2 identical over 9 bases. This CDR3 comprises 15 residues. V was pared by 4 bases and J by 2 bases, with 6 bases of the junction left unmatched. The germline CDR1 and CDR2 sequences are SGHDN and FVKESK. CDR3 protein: CASSPSLAGPYEQYF. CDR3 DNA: TGTGCCAGCAGCCCCTCCCTAGCGGGGCCCTACGAGCAGTACTTC.

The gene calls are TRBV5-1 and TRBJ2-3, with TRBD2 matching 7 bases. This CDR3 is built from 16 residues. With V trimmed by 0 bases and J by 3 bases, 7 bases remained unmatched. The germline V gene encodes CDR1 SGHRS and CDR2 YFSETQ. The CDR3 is CASSLGEGSRTDTQYF. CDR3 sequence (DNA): TGCGCCAGCAGCTTGGGGGAGGGATCAAGGACAGATACGCAGTATTTT.

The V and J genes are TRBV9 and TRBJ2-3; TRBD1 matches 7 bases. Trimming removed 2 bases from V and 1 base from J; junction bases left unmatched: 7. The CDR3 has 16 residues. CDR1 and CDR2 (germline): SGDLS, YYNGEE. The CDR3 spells CASSVTQGFGTDTQYF. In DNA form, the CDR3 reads TGTGCCAGCAGCGTTACACAGGGGTTCGGCACAGATACGCAGTATTTT.

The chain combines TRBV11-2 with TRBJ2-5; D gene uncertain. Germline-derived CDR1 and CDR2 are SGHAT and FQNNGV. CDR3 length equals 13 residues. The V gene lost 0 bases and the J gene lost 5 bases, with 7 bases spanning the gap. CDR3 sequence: CASSLDPRETQYF. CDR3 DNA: TGTGCCAGCAGCTTAGATCCGCGGGAGACCCAGTACTTC. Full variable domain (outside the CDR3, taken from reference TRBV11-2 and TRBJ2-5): EAGVAQSPRYKIIEKRQSVAFWCNPISGHATLYWYQQILGQGPKLLIQFQNNGVVDDSQLPKDRFSAERLKGVDSTLKIQPAKLEDSAVYLCASSLDPRETQYFGPGTRLLVL.

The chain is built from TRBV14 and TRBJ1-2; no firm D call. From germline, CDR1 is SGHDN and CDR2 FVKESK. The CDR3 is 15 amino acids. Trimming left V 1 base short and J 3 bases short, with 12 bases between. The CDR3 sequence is CASSQGQALDYGYTF. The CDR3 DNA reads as TGTGCCAGCAGCCAAGGGCAGGCCTTAGACTATGGCTACACCTTC. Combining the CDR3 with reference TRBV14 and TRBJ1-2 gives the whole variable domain EAGVTQFPSHSVIEKGQTVTLRCDPISGHDNLYWYRRVMGKEIKFLLHFVKESKQDESGMPNNRFLAERTGGTYSTLKVQPAELEDSGVYFCASSQGQALDYGYTFGSGTRLTVV.

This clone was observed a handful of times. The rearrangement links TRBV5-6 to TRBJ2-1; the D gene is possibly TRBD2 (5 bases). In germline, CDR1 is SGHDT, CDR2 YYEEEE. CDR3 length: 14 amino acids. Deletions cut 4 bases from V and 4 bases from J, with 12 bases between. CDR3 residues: CASSAGGPYNEQFF. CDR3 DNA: TGTGCCAGCAGCGCGGGCGGTCCTTACAATGAGCAGTTCTTC.

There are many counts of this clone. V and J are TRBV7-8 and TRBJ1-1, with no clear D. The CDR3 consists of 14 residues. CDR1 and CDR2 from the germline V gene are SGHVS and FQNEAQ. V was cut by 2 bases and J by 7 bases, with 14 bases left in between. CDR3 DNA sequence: TGTGCCAGCAGCTTATCTGTCATGACGGTTGAAGCTTTCTTT. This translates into CASSLSVMTVEAFF.

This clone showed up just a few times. CDR3 amino acids: CASSLEETSGGNEQFF. CDR3 nucleotide sequence: TGTGCCAGCAGCTTAGAGGAGACTAGCGGGGGGAATGAGCAGTTCTTC. V gene TRBV7-8 combines with J gene TRBJ2-1; 13 nucleotides align to TRBD2. Germline V gene sequence: CDR1 SGHVS, CDR2 FQNEAQ. The V and J ends lost 1 base and 7 bases, in that order; junction bases with no gene match: 4. The CDR3 totals 16 residues.